This T cell receptor (beta chain) appears in the sequencing data of a study of T cells in Graves' hyperthyroidism and ophthalmopathy. Study as a whole: Once the initial diagnosis was made, peripheral blood was obtained before any treatment. Notes on the study in general: Ophthalmopathy was separated from stable hyperthyroidism by a 13 V-J model. Ophthalmopathy onset followed model prediction by a median about seven months.

On this clonotype itself: The antigen remains unidentified.

The germline V gene has CDR1 MNHNS and CDR2 SASEGT. Trimming pared 3 bases from V and 2 bases from J, leaving 16 bases between. The CDR3 is 16 residues long. Amplification of TCR beta CDR3 regions used RNA as the template. The HTBI primer set drove a first-round RT-PCR of the TCR CDR3. TCRdb processed the multiplex PCR reads anew with MiXCR; each CDR3 protein has one entry. Of hundreds of thousands of distinct CDR3 sequences detected, roughly 25% appear once; the ten largest clones hold over 9%. The TCR comes from a woman in her 30s with Graves' ophthalmopathy. What was sequenced was blood. This chain uses TRBV6-1 with TRBJ2-5; D not resolved. The CDR3 sequence is CASSEELHGPQETQYF. CDR3 nucleotides: TGTGCCAGCAGTGAGGAGCTACATGGCCCTCAAGAGACCCAGTACTTC.